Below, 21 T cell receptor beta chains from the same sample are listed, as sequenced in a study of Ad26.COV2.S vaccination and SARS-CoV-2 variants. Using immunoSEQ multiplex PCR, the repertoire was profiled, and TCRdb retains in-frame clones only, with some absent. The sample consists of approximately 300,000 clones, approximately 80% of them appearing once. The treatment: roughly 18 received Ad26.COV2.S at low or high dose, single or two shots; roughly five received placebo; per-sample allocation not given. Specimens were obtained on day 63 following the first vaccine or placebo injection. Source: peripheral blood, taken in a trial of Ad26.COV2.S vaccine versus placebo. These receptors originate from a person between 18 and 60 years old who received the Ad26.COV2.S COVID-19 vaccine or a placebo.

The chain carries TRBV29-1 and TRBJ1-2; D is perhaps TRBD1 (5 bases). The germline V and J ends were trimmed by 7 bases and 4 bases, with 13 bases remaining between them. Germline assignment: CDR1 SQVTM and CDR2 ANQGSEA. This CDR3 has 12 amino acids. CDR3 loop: CSDSGGSYGYTF. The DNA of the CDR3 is TGCAGCGACTCGGGGGGTTCCTATGGCTACACCTTC.

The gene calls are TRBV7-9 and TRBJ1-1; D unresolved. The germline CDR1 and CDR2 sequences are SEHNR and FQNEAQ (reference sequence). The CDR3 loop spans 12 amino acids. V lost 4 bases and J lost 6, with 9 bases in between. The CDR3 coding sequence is TGTGCCAGCAGCTACCCCGGCCCTGAAGCTTTCTTT. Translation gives CASSYPGPEAFF.

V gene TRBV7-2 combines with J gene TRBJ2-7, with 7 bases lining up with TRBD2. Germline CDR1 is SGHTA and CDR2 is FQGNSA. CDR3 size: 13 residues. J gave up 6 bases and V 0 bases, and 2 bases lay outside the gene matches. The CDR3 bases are TGTGCCAGCAGCTTAGCGGGGGGGTTCGAGCAGTACTTC. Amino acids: CASSLAGGFEQYF.

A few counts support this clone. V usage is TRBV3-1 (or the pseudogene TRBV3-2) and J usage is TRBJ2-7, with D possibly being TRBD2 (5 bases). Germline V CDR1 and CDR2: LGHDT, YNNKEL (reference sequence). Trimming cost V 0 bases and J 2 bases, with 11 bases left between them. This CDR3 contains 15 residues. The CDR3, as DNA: TGTGCCAGCAGCCAAGATATTAGCGAGACCTACGAGCAGTACTTC. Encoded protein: CASSQDISETYEQYF.

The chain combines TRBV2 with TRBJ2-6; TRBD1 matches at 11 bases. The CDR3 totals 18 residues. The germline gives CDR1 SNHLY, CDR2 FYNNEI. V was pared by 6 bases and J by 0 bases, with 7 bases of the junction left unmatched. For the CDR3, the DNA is TGTGCCAGCAGGGACCGGACAGGGGGCCCCTCTGGGGCCAACGTCCTGACTTTC. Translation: CASRDRTGGPSGANVLTF.

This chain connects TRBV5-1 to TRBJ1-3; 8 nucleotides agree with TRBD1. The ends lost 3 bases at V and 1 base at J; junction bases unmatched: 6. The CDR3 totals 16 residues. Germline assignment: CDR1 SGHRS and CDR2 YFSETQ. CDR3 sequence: CASSWGGQDSGNTIYF. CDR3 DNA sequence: TGCGCCAGCAGCTGGGGGGGACAGGATTCTGGAAACACCATATATTTT.

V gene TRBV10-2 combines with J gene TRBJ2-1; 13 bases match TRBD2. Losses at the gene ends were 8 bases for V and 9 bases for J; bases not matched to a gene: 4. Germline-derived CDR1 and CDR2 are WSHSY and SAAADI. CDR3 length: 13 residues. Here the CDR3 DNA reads TGCGCCAGCGGGACTAGCGGGGTCCCTGAGCAGTTCTTC. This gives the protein CASGTSGVPEQFF.

CDR3: CASSLEPGLYEQYF. The CDR3 nucleotides read TGTGCCAGCAGCCTCGAGCCAGGGTTGTACGAGCAGTACTTC. The V call is TRBV7-2, the J call TRBJ2-7; D might be TRBD1 (5 bases). CDR1 and CDR2 (germline): SGHTA, FQGNSA. The V end lost 5 bases, the J end lost 4 bases, and 15 bases lay between the germline ends. There are 14 residues in the CDR3. Looking up the rest from reference TRBV7-2 and TRBJ2-7 gives the full variable domain: GAGVSQSPSNKVTEKGKDVELRCDPISGHTALYWYRQSLGQGLEFLIYFQGNSAPDKSGLPSDRFSAERTGGSVSTLTIQRTQQEDSAVYLCASSLEPGLYEQYFGPGTRLTVT.

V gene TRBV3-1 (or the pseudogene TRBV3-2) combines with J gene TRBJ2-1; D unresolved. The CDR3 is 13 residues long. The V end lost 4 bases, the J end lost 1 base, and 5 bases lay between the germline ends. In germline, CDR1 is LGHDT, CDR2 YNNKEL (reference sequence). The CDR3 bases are TGTGCCAGCAGCCTGACTTCCTACAATGAGCAGTTCTTC. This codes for CASSLTSYNEQFF.

The CDR3 DNA follows: TGCGCCAGCAGCTTGGCCCGGGGACAGGGGACCTACGAGCAGTACTTC. Translating gives CASSLARGQGTYEQYF. This sequence joins TRBV5-1 and TRBJ2-7, with 10 bases that match TRBD1. Germline CDR1 and CDR2: SGHRS and YFSETQ. This CDR3 is 16 amino acids long. After removal of 0 bases from V and 2 bases from J, the junction contained 5 bases not matched to a gene.

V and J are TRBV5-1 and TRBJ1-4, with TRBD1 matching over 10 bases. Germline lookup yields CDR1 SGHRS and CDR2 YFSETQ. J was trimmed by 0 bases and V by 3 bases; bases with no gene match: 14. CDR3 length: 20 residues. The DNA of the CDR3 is TGCGCCAGCAGCTCGATGCATCGGACAGGGGGGACTGCAACTAATGAAAAACTGTTTTTT. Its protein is CASSSMHRTGGTATNEKLFF.

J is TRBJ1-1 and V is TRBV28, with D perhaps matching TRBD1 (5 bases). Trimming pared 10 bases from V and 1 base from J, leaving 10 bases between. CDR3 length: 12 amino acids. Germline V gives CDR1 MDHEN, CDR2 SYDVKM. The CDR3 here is CATRGGNTEAFF. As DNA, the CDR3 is TGTGCCACCCGGGGGGGGAACACTGAAGCTTTCTTT.

The CDR3 here is CASSLGDRSSYNSPLHF. The CDR3 DNA sequence: TGTGCCAGCAGCTTAGGTGATCGGAGCTCCTATAATTCACCCCTCCACTTT. The chain couples TRBV7-8 to TRBJ1-6; D remains ambiguous. Germline V CDR1 and CDR2: SGHVS, FQNEAQ. With 1 base removed from V and 0 bases from J, the gap between germline ends came to 10 bases. The CDR3 totals 17 residues.

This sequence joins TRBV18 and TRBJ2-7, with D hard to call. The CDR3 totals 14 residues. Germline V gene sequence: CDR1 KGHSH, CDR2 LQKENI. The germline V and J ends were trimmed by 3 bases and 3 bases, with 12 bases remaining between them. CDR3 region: CASSPSGRYYEQYF. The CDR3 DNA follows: TGTGCCAGCTCACCCTCAGGAAGGTACTACGAGCAGTACTTC.

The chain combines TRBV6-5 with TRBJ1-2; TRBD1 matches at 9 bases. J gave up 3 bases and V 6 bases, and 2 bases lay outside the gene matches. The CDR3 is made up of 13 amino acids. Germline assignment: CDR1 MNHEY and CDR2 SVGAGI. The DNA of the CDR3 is TGTGCCAGCAGAGGGGACAGGGACTATGGCTACACCTTC. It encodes CASRGDRDYGYTF.

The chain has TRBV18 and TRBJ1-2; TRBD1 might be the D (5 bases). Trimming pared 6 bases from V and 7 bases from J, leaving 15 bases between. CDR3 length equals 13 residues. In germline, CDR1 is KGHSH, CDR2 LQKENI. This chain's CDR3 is CASSNQGGTGYTF. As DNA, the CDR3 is TGTGCCAGCTCCAACCAGGGCGGGACTGGCTACACCTTC.

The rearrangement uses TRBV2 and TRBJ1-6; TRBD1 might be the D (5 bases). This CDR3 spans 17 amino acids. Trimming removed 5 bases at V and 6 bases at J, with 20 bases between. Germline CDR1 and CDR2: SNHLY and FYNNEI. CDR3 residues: CASSLDTFPRGNSPLHF. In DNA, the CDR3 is TGTGCCAGCAGTTTGGACACCTTTCCCCGGGGTAATTCACCCCTCCACTTT.

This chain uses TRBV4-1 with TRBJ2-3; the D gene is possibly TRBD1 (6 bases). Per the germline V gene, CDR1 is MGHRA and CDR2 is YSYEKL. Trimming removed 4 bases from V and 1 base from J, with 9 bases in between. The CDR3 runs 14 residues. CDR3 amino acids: CASSRSGGTDTQYF. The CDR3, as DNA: TGCGCCAGCAGCCGGTCAGGGGGCACAGATACGCAGTATTTT.

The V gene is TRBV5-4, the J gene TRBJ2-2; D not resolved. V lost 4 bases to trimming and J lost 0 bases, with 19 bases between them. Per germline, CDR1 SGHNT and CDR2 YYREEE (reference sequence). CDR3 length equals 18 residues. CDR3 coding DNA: TGTGCCAGCAGCGTCGCGGTCGCGCCTACAACGAACACCGGGGAGCTGTTTTTT. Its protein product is CASSVAVAPTTNTGELFF. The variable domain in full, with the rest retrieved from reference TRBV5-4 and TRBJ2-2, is ETGVTQSPTHLIKTRGQQVTLRCSSQSGHNTVSWYQQALGQGPQFIFQYYREEENGRGNFPPRFSGLQFPNYSSELNVNALELDDSALYLCASSVAVAPTTNTGELFFGEGSRLTVL.

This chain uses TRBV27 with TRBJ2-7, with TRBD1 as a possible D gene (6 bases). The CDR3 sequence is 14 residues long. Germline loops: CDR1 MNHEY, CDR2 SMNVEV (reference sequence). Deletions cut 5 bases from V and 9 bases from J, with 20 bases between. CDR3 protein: CASSLRGHREGQYF. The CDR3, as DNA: TGTGCCAGCAGTCTTAGGGGACACCGGGAAGGGCAGTACTTC.

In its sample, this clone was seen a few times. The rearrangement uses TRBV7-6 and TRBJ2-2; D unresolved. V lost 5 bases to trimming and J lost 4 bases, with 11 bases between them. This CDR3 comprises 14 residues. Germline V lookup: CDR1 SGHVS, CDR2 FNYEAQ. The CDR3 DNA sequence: TGTGCCAGCAGCGTGCCCTCGGCCACCGGGGAGCTGTTTTTT. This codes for CASSVPSATGELFF.